This T cell receptor (beta chain) was sequenced during a study of naive and memory T cell subsets. General study findings and limits: Naive and memory subsets had different power law exponents for TCR abundance. Especially in CD8 cells, naive repertoires contained a few larger clonotypes, possibly CD45RA-re-expressing memory cells.

Germline CDR1 reads MNHEY; CDR2 reads SVGAGI. After removal of 6 bases from V and 3 bases from J, the junction contained 5 bases not matched to a gene. The CDR3 is made up of 17 amino acids. An equimolar mix of two oligonucleotides served as the beta constant-region primer for TRBC1 and TRBC2. Nested alpha and beta constant-region primers with the SP2 primer drove four PCR rounds on ligated cDNA. TCRdb reprocessed the UMI-ligation and nested PCR reads with MiXCR, giving one entry per CDR3 protein. In the table there are 150,000 or so distinct CDR3 sequences, about 20% of which are singletons. This clonotype was counted a few times. Its antigen is currently unknown.

This sequence joins TRBV6-5 and TRBJ2-1, with 16 bases identical to TRBD2. The specimen was naive CD4+ T cells from blood. The TCR was taken from a human donor in good health. CDR3 region: CASRPGLAGGRYNEQFF. The CDR3 DNA reads TGTGCCAGCAGACCGGGACTAGCGGGAGGGCGCTACAATGAGCAGTTCTTC.